This T cell receptor (beta chain) was sequenced in a study of T cells after yellow fever vaccination. General observations from the study: Secondary responses were weaker yet peaked faster, day 5 versus 15. Most clones from primary vaccination resurfaced after the booster (approximately 97% CD4, 75% to 90% CD8). The CD4 and CD8 compartments had a small share of their clonotypes in common.

This clonotype has a count of ten or more. Its matching antigen is unknown. MiXCR, run by TCRdb on the 5' RACE reads, gives a single entry per CDR3 protein. The table records 360,000 or so distinct CDR3 sequences, approximately 10% of them present only once. J gave up 5 bases and V 0 bases, and 3 bases lay outside the gene matches. CDR1 and CDR2 from the germline V gene are LGHNA and YNFKEQ. This CDR3 has 15 residues. The rearrangement links TRBV4-2 to TRBJ1-5; 8 bases fit TRBD1. Specimen: PBMCs, collected on the day of the first yellow fever vaccination. The receptor was isolated from a man younger than 35 who received the YFV17D yellow fever vaccine. In DNA, the CDR3 is TGTGCCAGCAGCCAAGATCAGGACAGGGATCAGCCCCAGCATTTT. The encoded protein is CASSQDQDRDQPQHF.